These 16 T cell receptor beta chains came from one sample sequenced in a study of vaccination and CD4 T cells after COVID-19. This sample's treatment: roughly 10-day PBMC culture with coronavirus spike peptide pools or control peptides (ViraFEST assay). Which antigens these TCRs recognize remains unknown. Cultured CD4+ T cells had their DNA profiled by the Oncomine TCR Beta short-read assay. TCRdb redid the calling of the PCR reads with MiXCR, one entry per CDR3 protein. Among some 21,000 distinct CDR3 sequences listed, 35% to 40% were seen once. The sample in question was CD4+ T cells from blood, cultured in vitro, obtained before SARS-CoV-2 vaccination. The origin of the receptors is a human donor who had recovered from COVID-19.

The chain has TRBV20-1 and TRBJ2-3; no clear D gene. Trimming removed 6 bases at V and 3 bases at J, with 13 bases between. This CDR3 has 13 residues. Germline lookup yields CDR1 DFQATT and CDR2 SNEGSKA (reference sequence). For the CDR3, the DNA is TGCAGTGCCAGACCCTTGGGTACAGATACGCAGTATTTT. It is translated as CSARPLGTDTQYF.

In its sample, this clonotype was seen a few times. The genes are TRBV6-1 and TRBJ1-1, with 7 bases aligning to TRBD1. This CDR3 spans 14 amino acids. The J segment lost 4 bases and the V segment lost 4 bases, leaving 6 bases of the junction unmatched. The V gene's germline CDR1 is MNHNS and CDR2 SASEGT. The CDR3 region has the DNA TGTGCCAGCAGTGTGTCCAGGGGGTCCACTGAAGCTTTCTTT. Amino acid sequence: CASSVSRGSTEAFF.

This clonotype was counted a few times. This chain connects TRBV28 to TRBJ1-5, with 9 bases that match TRBD1. This CDR3 region has 16 residues. CDR1 is MDHEN and CDR2 is SYDVKM in the germline V gene. Trimming took 5 bases from V and 6 from J; bases not matched to a gene: 11. CDR3 region: CASSLPGQGTGQPQHF. CDR3 sequence (DNA): TGTGCCAGCAGTCTTCCGGGACAGGGAACGGGTCAGCCCCAGCATTTT. The full variable domain, with the rest looked up from reference TRBV28 and TRBJ1-5, is DVKVTQSSRYLVKRTGEKVFLECVQDMDHENMFWYRQDPGLGLRLIYFSYDVKMKEKGDIPEGYSVSREKKERFSLILESASTNQTSMYLCASSLPGQGTGQPQHFGDGTRLSIL.

This clonotype was detected only a few times. The CDR3 DNA reads as TGTGCCAGCAGTTACTCTGTCGTCGGGGCCAAAAACATTCAGTACTTC. Its protein is CASSYSVVGAKNIQYF. The V and J genes are TRBV6-2 or TRBV6-3 and TRBJ2-4; D is uncertain. V gave up 0 bases and J gave up 1 base, with 10 bases separating them. The CDR3 is 16 residues long. CDR1 and CDR2 (germline): MNHEY, SVGEGT.

The chain combines TRBV27 with TRBJ2-2; TRBD1 matches 7 bases. Germline CDR1 MNHEY, CDR2 SMNVEV (reference sequence). The J segment lost 6 bases and the V segment lost 8 bases, leaving 6 bases of the junction unmatched. The CDR3 contains 13 residues. The CDR3 is CASPGQDSGELFF. CDR3 bases: TGTGCCAGCCCTGGACAGGATTCCGGGGAGCTGTTTTTT.

In this sample, this clonotype turned up a few times. The chain has TRBV10-3 and TRBJ2-5; the D is unclear. The CDR3 runs 13 residues. V lost 10 bases and J 2 bases, leaving 14 bases between the germline ends. Germline CDR1 and CDR2: ENHRY and SYGVKD. The CDR3 sequence is CATDTGQQETQYF. The CDR3 nucleotides read TGTGCCACCGATACGGGCCAACAAGAGACCCAGTACTTC.

In this sample, this clonotype turned up a few times. J is TRBJ1-1 and V is TRBV27; no firm D call. Germline CDR1 reads MNHEY; CDR2 reads SMNVEV (reference sequence). The CDR3 is made up of 13 amino acids. V was pared by 2 bases and J by 3 bases, with 7 bases between. The CDR3: CASSLKPDTEAFF. The DNA of the CDR3 is TGTGCCAGCAGTTTAAAACCCGACACTGAAGCTTTCTTT.

This rearrangement joins TRBV7-9 to TRBJ2-3; no definite D call. This CDR3 has 14 residues. Germline V CDR1 and CDR2: SEHNR, FQNEAQ (reference sequence). V lost 2 bases and J lost 3, with 9 bases in between. CDR3 nucleotide sequence: TGTGCCAGCAGCTTAACTACGACTACAGATACGCAGTATTTT. Translated: CASSLTTTTDTQYF. Full variable domain (remainder filled in from reference TRBV7-9 and TRBJ2-3): DTGVSQNPRHKITKRGQNVTFRCDPISEHNRLYWYRQTLGQGPEFLTYFQNEAQLEKSRLLSDRFSAERPKGSFSTLEIQRTEQGDSAMYLCASSLTTTTDTQYFGPGTRLTVL.

This clonotype showed up just a few times. The chain carries TRBV19 and TRBJ1-1, with unresolved D. V dropped 3 bases and J dropped 6 bases, with 14 bases sitting between them. Germline CDR1 and CDR2: LNHDA and SQIVND (reference sequence). This CDR3 has 14 amino acids. For the CDR3, the DNA is TGTGCCAGTAGTATGCACATCGACTGGGCTGAAGCTTTCTTT. Translated, it gives CASSMHIDWAEAFF.

V usage is TRBV5-1 and J usage is TRBJ2-1, with 9 positions matching TRBD2. Per germline, CDR1 SGHRS and CDR2 YFSETQ. The ends lost 3 bases at V and 9 bases at J; junction bases unmatched: 10. The CDR3 has 15 amino acids. This chain's CDR3 is CASSSDGGGAPEQFF. The DNA of the CDR3 is TGCGCCAGCAGCTCGGACGGCGGGGGGGCCCCTGAGCAGTTCTTC.

The rearrangement uses TRBV30 and TRBJ1-1, with D unresolved. The CDR3 runs 14 residues. Per germline, CDR1 GTSNPN and CDR2 SVGIG (reference sequence). The V end lost 3 bases, the J end lost 0 bases, and 11 bases lay between the germline ends. The CDR3 protein is CAWRRGPLNTEAFF. As DNA, the CDR3 is TGTGCCTGGAGGCGGGGTCCTTTGAACACTGAAGCTTTCTTT.

This clonotype appeared a few times. This chain joins TRBV20-1 and TRBJ2-5, with D maybe TRBD1 (6 bases). There are 17 residues in the CDR3. The germline V gene has CDR1 DFQATT and CDR2 SNEGSKA (reference sequence). V was clipped by 0 bases and J by 1 base, with 18 bases between them. CDR3 coding DNA: TGCAGTGCTAGAGACTCAAAACAGGGCCTCATCCAAGAGACCCAGTACTTC. Its translation: CSARDSKQGLIQETQYF.

This sequence joins TRBV20-1 and TRBJ2-7, with D possibly TRBD2 on 5 matching bases. The length of the CDR3 is 14 residues. With 4 bases removed from V and 0 bases from J, the gap between germline ends came to 13 bases. The germline gives CDR1 DFQATT, CDR2 SNEGSKA (reference sequence). CDR3 DNA: TGCAGTGCTACCCTCGGGGTCTACTCCTACGAGCAGTACTTC. This sequence encodes CSATLGVYSYEQYF.

The chain couples TRBV29-1 to TRBJ1-1; D perhaps matches TRBD1 (5 bases). Per the germline V gene, CDR1 is SQVTM and CDR2 is ANQGSEA. This CDR3 has 15 residues. The V and J ends lost 1 base and 3 bases respectively, with 15 bases between them. This chain's CDR3 is CSVEAYGAGDTEAFF. The CDR3 DNA reads as TGCAGCGTTGAAGCGTATGGGGCCGGGGACACTGAAGCTTTCTTT.

The rearrangement links TRBV7-2 to TRBJ1-1, with D tentatively TRBD1 (6 bases). Germline V gene data show CDR1 as SGHTA and CDR2 as FQGNSA. V lost 3 bases to trimming and J lost 7 bases, with 15 bases between them. This CDR3 comprises 14 residues. The CDR3 spells CASSFGLGAYEAFF. The CDR3 DNA follows: TGTGCCAGCAGCTTTGGTTTGGGGGCTTATGAAGCTTTCTTT.

The V gene is TRBV6-1, the J gene TRBJ1-2; 9 positions match TRBD1. V trimming: 4 bases; J trimming: 8 bases; junction bases outside the gene matches: 5. This CDR3 contains 13 residues. Per the germline V gene, CDR1 is MNHNS and CDR2 is SASEGT. CDR3 sequence reads: CASSGDRVGGYTF. The DNA for the CDR3 is TGTGCCAGCAGTGGGGACAGGGTAGGAGGCTACACCTTC.